This T cell receptor (beta chain) comes out of a study of memory CD4+ T cells and cytomegalovirus serostatus. The CDR3 spans 14 residues. From germline, CDR1 is MNHEY and CDR2 SVGAGI. The junction had 4 bases not matched to a gene; V was cut back by 2 bases and J by 4 bases. Data came from immunoSEQ multiplex PCR; TCRdb stores just in-frame clones and leaves some out. The sample lists 25,000 to 35,000 clones, about 76% seen once, with 0.5% to 0.65% in the top ten. The sort gate was single viable CD3+CD4+CD8-CD45RO+ cells for memory CD4+ T cells. The chain employs TRBV6-5 and TRBJ1-1, with 7 positions matching TRBD1. Sequenced input: memory CD4+ T cells from blood. The receptor was isolated from an adult in good health and CMV-seronegative. Some clones in this sample may be carry-over from other donors' samples. CDR3 amino acids: CASSYATGITEAFF. The DNA of the CDR3 is TGTGCCAGCAGTTACGCGACAGGGATCACTGAAGCTTTCTTT.